What follows describes a single T cell receptor (beta chain). Its matching antigen is unknown. The CDR3 totals 17 residues. Trimming removed 6 bases from V and 2 bases from J, with 20 bases in between. Per germline, CDR1 MDHEN and CDR2 SYDVKM. This entry comes from a study of lymphopenia after photon versus proton radiotherapy. Study-wide results and caveats: After the lymphocyte nadir, photon-treated repertoires showed oligoclonal expansion, especially of CD8+ Temra cells. Authors raise, but do not show, better survival with proton therapy. Under photons, naive T cells and diversity fell while effector/memory populations rose. Larger post-nadir TCR diversity loss correlated inversely with survival in deceased patients.

The protocol was immunoSEQ multiplex PCR, while the TCRdb copy is restricted to in-frame clones and leaves out a portion. The sample lists more than 70,000 clones, around 83% occurring once. The chain recombines TRBV28 with TRBJ1-5, with D possibly matching TRBD1 (5 bases). The starting material was peripheral blood, obtained from a patient treated with proton-based radiotherapy. The clonotype originates from a man aged 55 to 70 with pancreatic cancer. The CDR3 sequence is CASSYKGFRFRNQPQHF. DNA for the CDR3: TGTGCCAGCAGCTACAAGGGGTTCCGGTTTCGCAATCAGCCCCAGCATTTT.